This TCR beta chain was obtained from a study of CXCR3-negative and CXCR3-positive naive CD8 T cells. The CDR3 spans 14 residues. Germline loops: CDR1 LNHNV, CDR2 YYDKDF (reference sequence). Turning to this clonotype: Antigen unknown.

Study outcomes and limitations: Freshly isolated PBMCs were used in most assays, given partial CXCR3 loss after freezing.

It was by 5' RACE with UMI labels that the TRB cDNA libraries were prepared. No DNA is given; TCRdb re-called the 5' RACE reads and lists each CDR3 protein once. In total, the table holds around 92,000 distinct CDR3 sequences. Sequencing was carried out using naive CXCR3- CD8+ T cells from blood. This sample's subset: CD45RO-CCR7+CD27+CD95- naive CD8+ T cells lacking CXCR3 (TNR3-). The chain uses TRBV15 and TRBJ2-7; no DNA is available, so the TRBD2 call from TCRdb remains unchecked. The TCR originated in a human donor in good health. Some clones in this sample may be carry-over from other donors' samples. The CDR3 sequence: CATSRTSLWDEQYF.